The clone carrying this T cell receptor (beta chain) was observed at least ten times. The data originate from a study of spatial heterogeneity in lung cancer. The CDR3 runs 16 residues. Germline V gene lookup returns CDR1 LGHDT and CDR2 YNNKEL (reference sequence). Trimming removed 4 bases at V and 3 bases at J, with 16 bases between. Time point meaning: blood at routine non-recurrence follow-up after resection. TCRdb independently ran MiXCR on the 5' RACE reads; one entry per CDR3 protein. The sample holds 30,000 to 40,000 distinct CDR3 sequences, approximately 8% seen once. The material was PBMCs, obtained at follow-up. The receptor was isolated from a male donor with early-stage non-small cell lung cancer. The chain couples TRBV3-1 to TRBJ2-1, with a possible D match to TRBD1 (6 bases). The CDR3 coding sequence is TGTGCCAGCAGCCCGACCCGGGACACATTCTACAATGAGCAGTTCTTC. Translation: CASSPTRDTFYNEQFF.